This T cell receptor (beta chain) stems from a study of blood T cell repertoires in COVID-19. The overall study: Sample material is recorded as cDNA or gDNA derived from T cells, B-cell-depleted T cells, or PBMCs.

This clone was found once. As processed by the authors: Reference gene primer amplification in the assay estimated nucleated cell counts. Measured with immunoSEQ multiplex PCR; TCRdb has only the in-frame clones, and not every one. V and J calls and clone size are given by that table; D and trimming were obtained from the DNA. The data hold fewer than 250,000 clones, with under 90% observed a single time. CDR3 length: 15 amino acids. Germline V lookup: CDR1 SGHVS, CDR2 FNYEAQ. V gave up 5 bases and J gave up 3 bases; unmatched junction bases: 3. Recruitment covered about 25 US areas and drew participants whose ages spanned roughly 18 to 100 years. Contact with a PCR-confirmed or clinician-diagnosed COVID-19 case occurred within 2 weeks of entry.

The chain carries TRBV7-6 and TRBJ2-1; TRBD2 matches at 11 bases. Sequenced material: PBMCs or T cells enriched from blood (not recorded which). The TCR sequence derives from a woman aged 40 to 49 who had been exposed to COVID-19. The DNA for the CDR3 is TGTGCCAGCAGCAAAACTAGCGGGGGCTACAATGAGCAGTTCTTC. It yields the protein CASSKTSGGYNEQFF.